The 7 T cell receptor beta chains given below trace back to one sample, sequenced in a study of radiotherapy plus CTLA-4 blockade in lung cancer. Profiling relied on immunoSEQ multiplex PCR, and the TCRdb table lists in-frame clones only, not all of them. The data show 39,000 or so clones, with over 65% seen just once and 8.9% held by the top ten. Sequenced here: peripheral blood, sampled from a patient treated with radiotherapy plus ipilimumab. The source is a human donor with non-small cell lung cancer who had stable disease on radiotherapy plus ipilimumab.

The V and J genes are TRBV19 and TRBJ1-2; D not resolved. V lost 5 bases and J 6 bases, leaving 13 bases between the germline ends. This CDR3 is 13 amino acids long. The V gene's germline CDR1 is LNHDA and CDR2 SQIVND (reference sequence). The CDR3 here is CASSETLWDGYTF. The CDR3 DNA reads TGTGCCAGTAGTGAGACACTTTGGGATGGCTACACCTTC.

The CDR3 DNA reads TGTGCCACCAGCAGAGCGGAGGATTTCGGCAAGACCCAGTACTTC. Residues: CATSRAEDFGKTQYF. The rearrangement joins TRBV15 to TRBJ2-5; maybe TRBD2 (5 bases). V lost 1 base to trimming and J lost 6 bases, with 15 bases between them. CDR3 length: 15 residues. Germline loops: CDR1 LNHNV, CDR2 YYDKDF (reference sequence).

The gene calls are TRBV7-2 and TRBJ2-1; D perhaps matches TRBD1 (6 bases). The V and J ends lost 5 bases and 4 bases respectively, with 18 bases between them. The CDR3 is 16 residues long. CDR1 is SGHTA and CDR2 is FQGNSA in the germline V gene. The CDR3 bases are TGTGCCAGCAGCACGACCGGGACAAGGAAATACAATGAGCAGTTCTTC. It codes for CASSTTGTRKYNEQFF.

The rearrangement links TRBV4-1 to TRBJ1-2; 8 bases are a match to TRBD1. The ends lost 3 bases at V and 4 bases at J; junction bases unmatched: 16. Germline CDR1 reads MGHRA; CDR2 reads YSYEKL. This CDR3 has 18 amino acids. Written as DNA, the CDR3 is TGCGCCAGCAGCCAGCAAGAGGTCCCCCAGGGGGCGGGCTATGGCTACACCTTC. This sequence encodes CASSQQEVPQGAGYGYTF.

This clone appeared once. The gene calls are TRBV7-9 and TRBJ1-1; tentatively, D is TRBD1 (6 bases). Per germline, CDR1 SEHNR and CDR2 FQNEAQ (reference sequence). This CDR3 is 15 amino acids long. The V end lost 0 bases, the J end lost 4 bases, and 12 bases lay between the germline ends. CDR3 amino acids: CASSLARIRGTEAFF. CDR3 nucleotide sequence: TGTGCCAGCAGCTTAGCTCGGATCAGGGGCACTGAAGCTTTCTTT.

Here the CDR3 reads CASSFGTATGELFF. The CDR3 region has the DNA TGCGCCAGCAGCTTTGGGACAGCTACCGGGGAGCTGTTTTTT. V gene TRBV5-1 combines with J gene TRBJ2-2, with 7 bases that match TRBD1. The CDR3 extends over 14 amino acids. The germline V gene has CDR1 SGHRS and CDR2 YFSETQ. Losses at the gene ends were 2 bases for V and 5 bases for J; bases not matched to a gene: 3.

This chain uses TRBV27 with TRBJ1-2; D unclear. Germline values: CDR1 MNHEY, CDR2 SMNVEV (reference sequence). Trimming shortened V by 9 bases and J by 5 bases, and 22 bases separated the two germline ends. The CDR3 contains 15 residues. The CDR3 nucleotides read TGTGCCAGTTGGGGAGTCGGGATTCGGAAATATGGCTACACCTTC. This codes for CASWGVGIRKYGYTF.